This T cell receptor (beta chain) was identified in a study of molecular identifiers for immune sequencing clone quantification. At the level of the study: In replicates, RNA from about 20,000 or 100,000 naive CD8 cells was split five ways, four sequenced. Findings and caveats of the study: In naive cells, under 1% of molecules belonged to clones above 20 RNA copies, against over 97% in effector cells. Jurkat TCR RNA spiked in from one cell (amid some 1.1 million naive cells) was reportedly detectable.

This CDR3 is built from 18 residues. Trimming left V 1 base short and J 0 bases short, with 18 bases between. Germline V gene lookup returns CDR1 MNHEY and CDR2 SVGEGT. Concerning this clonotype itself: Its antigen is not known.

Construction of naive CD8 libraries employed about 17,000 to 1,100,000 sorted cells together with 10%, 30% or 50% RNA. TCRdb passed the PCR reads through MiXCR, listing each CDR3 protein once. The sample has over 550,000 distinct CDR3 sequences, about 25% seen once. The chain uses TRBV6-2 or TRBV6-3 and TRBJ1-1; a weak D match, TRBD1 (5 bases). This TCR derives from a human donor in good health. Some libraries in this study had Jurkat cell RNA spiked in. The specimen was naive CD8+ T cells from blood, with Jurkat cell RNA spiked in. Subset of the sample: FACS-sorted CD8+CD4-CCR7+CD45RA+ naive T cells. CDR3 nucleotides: TGTGCCAGCAGTTACTTGGGGGAACAGGAGGTGATGAACACTGAAGCTTTCTTT. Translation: CASSYLGEQEVMNTEAFF.